This T cell receptor (beta chain) was recorded in a study of blood T cell repertoires in COVID-19. V trimming: 5 bases; J trimming: 6 bases; junction bases outside the gene matches: 9. From germline, CDR1 is LNHDA and CDR2 SQIVND (reference sequence). The CDR3 runs to 16 residues. TCRdb's copy holds only in-frame clones and misses some; the assay was immunoSEQ multiplex PCR. The sample shows 65,000 to 85,000 clones, around 89% of them seen only once. This sequence joins TRBV19 and TRBJ1-6; 8 bases map to TRBD1. Sequencing input: peripheral blood. The TCR was taken from a human donor in a cohort sampled during active COVID-19. CDR3 in amino acids: CASSLRQGFSNSPLHF. The CDR3 DNA is TGTGCCAGTAGTCTCAGACAGGGGTTTAGTAATTCACCCCTCCACTTT.